Each of the 20 T cell receptor beta chains below was sequenced from the same sample in a study of cytomegalovirus exposure and HLA in healthy donors. PCR primers comprised 60 Vbeta and 13 Jbeta primers. Repertoires were generated with immunoSEQ multiplex PCR, while TCRdb's copy carries only in-frame clones and drops some. Counted here are more than 100,000 clones, roughly 79% occurring once; the ten biggest clones make up approximately 4.3%. Material for sequencing was PBMCs. The receptors were gathered from a man aged 50 to 59 in good health and CMV-seropositive.

The rearrangement links TRBV6-1 to TRBJ2-5; unclear D gene. The CDR3 is 12 residues long. Trimming removed 2 bases at V and 4 bases at J, with 5 bases between. Germline V gene sequence: CDR1 MNHNS, CDR2 SASEGT. CDR3 region: CASSEMRETQYF. For the CDR3, the DNA is TGTGCCAGCAGTGAAATGCGAGAGACCCAGTACTTC.

J is TRBJ2-5 and V is TRBV18, with 11 bases identical to TRBD2. J gave up 7 bases and V 1 base, and 14 bases lay outside the gene matches. Per germline, CDR1 KGHSH and CDR2 LQKENI. CDR3 length: 18 residues. The CDR3 here is CASSPLPSGTSGSRTQYF. Here the CDR3 DNA reads TGTGCCAGCTCACCACTCCCGTCCGGGACTAGCGGCTCCAGGACCCAGTACTTC.

This chain uses TRBV28 with TRBJ2-7, with 8 bases lining up with TRBD1. V shed 5 bases and J 4 bases; nucleotides not matched to a gene: 4. The germline V gene encodes CDR1 MDHEN and CDR2 SYDVKM. The CDR3 length is 13 residues. Written as DNA, the CDR3 is TGTGCCAGCAGTCGAGACAGGGGTTACGAGCAGTACTTC. Protein: CASSRDRGYEQYF. Variable domain in full (rest from reference TRBV28 and TRBJ2-7): DVKVTQSSRYLVKRTGEKVFLECVQDMDHENMFWYRQDPGLGLRLIYFSYDVKMKEKGDIPEGYSVSREKKERFSLILESASTNQTSMYLCASSRDRGYEQYFGPGTRLTVT.

This chain joins TRBV27 and TRBJ2-7; a possible D gene is TRBD1 (5 bases). CDR1 is MNHEY and CDR2 is SMNVEV in the germline V gene (reference sequence). The CDR3 is 15 amino acids. Trimming took 5 bases from V and 5 from J, leaving 19 bases between them. CDR3 region: CASSPRRTLGHEQYF. CDR3 nucleotide sequence: TGTGCCAGCAGTCCTCGACGGACCCTGGGGCACGAGCAGTACTTC.

J is TRBJ2-6 and V is TRBV11-2; no definite D call. Per germline, CDR1 SGHAT and CDR2 FQNNGV. The V and J ends lost 3 bases and 0 bases respectively, with 3 bases between them. The CDR3 is 14 amino acids. CDR3 sequence reads: CASSFRSGANVLTF. CDR3 DNA: TGTGCCAGCAGCTTTCGCTCTGGGGCCAACGTCCTGACTTTC.

This clone was found a few times. V and J are TRBV30 and TRBJ1-5; D perhaps matches TRBD1 (6 bases). Germline V lookup: CDR1 GTSNPN, CDR2 SVGIG (reference sequence). This CDR3 has 13 residues. Trimming left V 0 bases short and J 5 bases short, with 8 bases between. CDR3 residues: CAWSVHRDQPQHF. The CDR3 nucleotides read TGTGCCTGGAGTGTACACAGGGATCAGCCCCAGCATTTT.

The chain recombines TRBV2 with TRBJ2-7; 7 nucleotides align to TRBD1. The CDR3 spans 14 residues. The V and J ends lost 6 bases and 2 bases, in that order; junction bases with no gene match: 7. Germline loops: CDR1 SNHLY, CDR2 FYNNEI. CDR3 protein: CASSRQGTTYEQYF. The CDR3 DNA reads TGTGCCAGCAGCCGACAGGGTACGACCTACGAGCAGTACTTC.

This chain uses TRBV7-3 with TRBJ2-5; 7 bases align to TRBD1. J gave up 13 bases and V 3 bases, and 11 bases lay outside the gene matches. CDR3 length: 13 amino acids. From germline, CDR1 is SGHTA and CDR2 FQGTGA. Here the CDR3 DNA reads TGTGCCAGCAGCTTGGGGCTTACAGGGGCCGTGTACTTC. Amino acid sequence: CASSLGLTGAVYF. The variable domain in full, with the rest retrieved from reference TRBV7-3 and TRBJ2-5, is GAGVSQTPSNKVTEKGKYVELRCDPISGHTALYWYRQSLGQGPEFLIYFQGTGAADDSGLPNDRFFAVRPEGSVSTLKIQRTERGDSAVYLCASSLGLTGAVYFGPGTRLLVL.

The DNA for the CDR3 is TGTGCCAGCAGCTTGCGCGGGACAGCTAACACAGATACGCAGTATTTT. Translated, it gives CASSLRGTANTDTQYF. The J gene is TRBJ2-3, the V gene TRBV5-6, with D possibly TRBD1 on 7 matching bases. Germline loops: CDR1 SGHDT, CDR2 YYEEEE. This CDR3 is built from 16 residues. Trimming removed 1 base from V and 2 bases from J, with 14 bases in between.

The chain recombines TRBV2 with TRBJ2-7; perhaps TRBD1 as D (5 bases). This CDR3 is 13 amino acids long. V was clipped by 5 bases and J by 7 bases, with 15 bases between them. Germline V gene sequence: CDR1 SNHLY, CDR2 FYNNEI. As DNA, the CDR3 is TGTGCCAGCAGTCAAGGAAAGGCAGGGGAGCAGTACTTC. It encodes CASSQGKAGEQYF. Using reference TRBV2 and TRBJ2-7 for the parts outside the CDR3, the full variable domain is EPEVTQTPSHQVTQMGQEVILRCVPISNHLYFYWYRQILGQKVEFLVSFYNNEISEKSEIFDDQFSVERPDGSNFTLKIRSTKLEDSAMYFCASSQGKAGEQYFGPGTRLTVT.

This clone was recorded a few times. For the CDR3, the DNA is TGTGCCAGCAGCATAAGGACTAGCGGGAGGGCTGGAGAGACCCAGTACTTC. This encodes CASSIRTSGRAGETQYF. The V and J genes are TRBV7-8 and TRBJ2-5; 15 bases agree with TRBD2. This CDR3 has 17 residues. Germline V gives CDR1 SGHVS, CDR2 FQNEAQ. V was clipped by 5 bases and J by 4 bases; unmatched bases: 8.

V is TRBV28 and J is TRBJ2-6; perhaps TRBD2 as D (6 bases). CDR3 size: 17 residues. Germline V lookup: CDR1 MDHEN, CDR2 SYDVKM. V was pared by 5 bases and J by 0 bases, with 14 bases between. The CDR3 sequence is CASSIGGMGSGANVLTF. CDR3 sequence (DNA): TGTGCCAGCAGTATAGGCGGGATGGGCTCTGGGGCCAACGTCCTGACTTTC.

This chain connects TRBV9 to TRBJ2-7, with 8 bases identical to TRBD2. CDR1 SGDLS and CDR2 YYNGEE come from the germline V gene. The CDR3 sequence is 17 residues long. Unmatched junction bases numbered 12, after V lost 4 bases and J lost 0 bases. The CDR3 nucleotides read TGTGCCAGCAGCTCCAGCGGGGTAGCGGGGCACTCCTACGAGCAGTACTTC. It is translated as CASSSSGVAGHSYEQYF.

The V gene is TRBV19, the J gene TRBJ2-1; 12 bases line up with TRBD2. CDR1 is LNHDA, CDR2 SQIVND, per germline (reference sequence). V lost 5 bases and J lost 6; bases outside the gene matches: 14. The CDR3 extends over 18 amino acids. CDR3 in amino acids: CASSPQHPTSGSLNEQFF. CDR3 bases: TGTGCCAGTAGTCCCCAACACCCGACTAGCGGGAGTCTCAATGAGCAGTTCTTC.

The V call is TRBV11-2, the J call TRBJ2-2, with TRBD2 as a possible D gene (7 bases). The length of the CDR3 is 15 residues. Germline values: CDR1 SGHAT, CDR2 FQNNGV. V lost 5 bases, J lost 6 bases, and 16 bases lay in between. DNA of the CDR3: TGTGCCAGCAGCCCTGGGGGCGGGAGAGCCGGGGAGCTGTTTTTT. Protein product: CASSPGGGRAGELFF.

The J gene is TRBJ2-3, the V gene TRBV7-2, with a possible D match to TRBD1 (5 bases). Germline CDR1 is SGHTA and CDR2 is FQGNSA. The V and J ends lost 3 bases and 6 bases respectively, with 13 bases between them. The CDR3 has 14 amino acids. The CDR3 bases are TGTGCCAGCAGCTTTCGCGGCAGGGTCGATACGCAGTATTTT. Translating it yields CASSFRGRVDTQYF.

DNA for the CDR3: TGTGCCAGCAGGTTACAGGCTTCTGGGGCCAACGTCCTGACTTTC. Its protein is CASRLQASGANVLTF. V gene TRBV2 combines with J gene TRBJ2-6; weak D call: TRBD1 (5 bases). Deletions cut 6 bases from V and 1 base from J, with 10 bases between. The V gene's germline CDR1 is SNHLY and CDR2 FYNNEI. The CDR3 is 15 amino acids.

In the case of this clone: This same CDR3 is encoded by further DNA sequences in the sample. V gene TRBV27 combines with J gene TRBJ2-7, with 8 bases fitting TRBD1. The V segment lost 0 bases and the J segment 4 bases; nucleotides outside the gene matches: 5. CDR3 length equals 15 residues. Per the germline V gene, CDR1 is MNHEY and CDR2 is SMNVEV (reference sequence). This CDR3 reads CASSLSSGQGYEQYF. CDR3 DNA sequence: TGTGCCAGCAGTTTATCGTCTGGACAGGGTTACGAGCAGTACTTC.

The V gene is TRBV7-9, the J gene TRBJ2-3, with 10 nucleotides matching TRBD2. Per germline, CDR1 SEHNR and CDR2 FQNEAQ (reference sequence). V shed 0 bases and J 4 bases; nucleotides not matched to a gene: 4. CDR3 length: 16 amino acids. The CDR3 DNA reads as TGTGCCAGCAGCTTAGCGCTAGCGGGAGAACCAGATACGCAGTATTTT. Its protein is CASSLALAGEPDTQYF. Supplemented by reference TRBV7-9 and TRBJ2-3, the full variable domain reads DTGVSQNPRHKITKRGQNVTFRCDPISEHNRLYWYRQTLGQGPEFLTYFQNEAQLEKSRLLSDRFSAERPKGSFSTLEIQRTEQGDSAMYLCASSLALAGEPDTQYFGPGTRLTVL.

This chain links TRBV12-5 with TRBJ2-1; D unresolved. Trimming stripped 0 bases from V and 7 bases from J, with 4 bases between. The germline V gene has CDR1 LGHNT and CDR2 FRNRAP. CDR3 length: 12 amino acids. The CDR3 region is CASGLVQNEQFF. Here the CDR3 DNA reads TGTGCTAGTGGTTTGGTACAGAATGAGCAGTTCTTC. Together with reference TRBV12-5 and TRBJ2-1, the CDR3 gives the full variable domain: DARVTQTPRHKVTEMGQEVTMRCQPILGHNTVFWYRQTMMQGLELLAYFRNRAPLDDSGMPKDRFSAEMPDATLATLKIQPSEPRDSAVYFCASGLVQNEQFFGPGTRLTVL.